These 24 T cell receptor beta chains share one sample of origin, sequenced in a study of blood T cell repertoires in COVID-19. The assay was immunoSEQ multiplex PCR, and TCRdb's table has in-frame clones only and misses some. The sample has approximately 270,000 clones; about 89% are singletons. The sample comprised peripheral blood. The source is a man younger than 45 with acute or convalescent COVID-19.

The chain combines TRBV2 with TRBJ1-2; the D gene is possibly TRBD1 (6 bases). The V gene lost 4 bases and the J gene lost 4 bases, with 10 bases spanning the gap. This CDR3 has 13 amino acids. Germline V lookup: CDR1 SNHLY, CDR2 FYNNEI. As DNA, the CDR3 is TGTGCCAGCAGTGCGAAGGACAGCTATGGCTACACCTTC. This encodes CASSAKDSYGYTF.

The chain recombines TRBV7-3 with TRBJ2-1; D may be TRBD2 (7 bases). V lost 5 bases and J lost 6, with 14 bases in between. Per the germline V gene, CDR1 is SGHTA and CDR2 is FQGTGA. This CDR3 comprises 14 residues. The CDR3 loop reads CASSAGASPNEQFF. The CDR3 DNA is TGTGCCAGCAGCGCGGGGGCCAGTCCCAATGAGCAGTTCTTC.

This clone has just one count. The chain uses TRBV20-1 and TRBJ2-1; 8 bases agree with TRBD2. The CDR3 is 14 residues long. J lost 7 bases, V lost 3 bases, and 8 bases had no gene match. Germline CDR1 is DFQATT and CDR2 is SNEGSKA (reference sequence). CDR3 sequence: CSASYYGGENEQFF. CDR3 nucleotides: TGCAGTGCTAGTTATTACGGGGGGGAAAATGAGCAGTTCTTC.

This chain uses TRBV18 with TRBJ2-1, with TRBD1 matching over 10 bases. CDR1 and CDR2 from the germline V gene are KGHSH and LQKENI. J gave up 9 bases and V 4 bases, and 9 bases lay outside the gene matches. The CDR3 has 15 amino acids. CDR3 sequence reads: CASSLDRGRVTEQFF. CDR3 bases: TGTGCCAGCTCACTTGACAGGGGGCGGGTAACTGAGCAGTTCTTC.

The chain joins TRBV10-1 to TRBJ2-7; tentatively, D is TRBD1 (5 bases). CDR1 is WNHNN and CDR2 is SYGVQD in the germline V gene (reference sequence). The CDR3 sequence is 14 residues long. V gave up 4 bases and J gave up 5 bases, with 15 bases separating them. The CDR3, as DNA: TGCGCCAGCAGTGGGGCAGGGCCCGCGGACGAGCAGTACTTC. This gives the protein CASSGAGPADEQYF.

J is TRBJ2-5 and V is TRBV6-5; no clear D. The CDR3 totals 14 residues. The germline V gene encodes CDR1 MNHEY and CDR2 SVGAGI. Deletions cut 8 bases from V and 2 bases from J, with 15 bases between. CDR3 coding DNA: TGTGCCAGCCGAGGCATACGGAGACAAGAGACCCAGTACTTC. Its translation is CASRGIRRQETQYF.

The V call is TRBV4-1, the J call TRBJ2-4, with D possibly being TRBD2 (6 bases). Looked up from germline, CDR1 is MGHRA and CDR2 is YSYEKL. The V end lost 2 bases, the J end lost 6 bases, and 17 bases lay between the germline ends. The CDR3 has 16 amino acids. The CDR3 DNA reads TGCGCCAGCAGCCAACACCGGGAACTAGCCCTAAACATTCAGTACTTC. Translation: CASSQHRELALNIQYF.

This chain links TRBV20-1 with TRBJ1-4; D perhaps matches TRBD1 (5 bases). Trimming pared 3 bases from V and 2 bases from J, leaving 7 bases between. CDR1 and CDR2 (germline): DFQATT, SNEGSKA (reference sequence). CDR3 length: 13 residues. The CDR3 loop reads CSASRGTNEKLFF. Written as DNA, the CDR3 is TGCAGTGCTAGTCGGGGGACTAATGAAAAACTGTTTTTT.

The J gene is TRBJ2-5, the V gene TRBV9; unclear D gene. The germline V gene has CDR1 SGDLS and CDR2 YYNGEE. V lost 0 bases and J 2 bases, leaving 14 bases between the germline ends. The CDR3 spans 16 residues. DNA of the CDR3: TGTGCCAGCAGCGTAGTTTCGGTGGGCACACAAGAGACCCAGTACTTC. The encoded protein is CASSVVSVGTQETQYF.

This sequence joins TRBV10-3 and TRBJ1-6, with a possible D match to TRBD1 (6 bases). The CDR3 consists of 14 residues. Germline CDR1 ENHRY, CDR2 SYGVKD. Trimming removed 6 bases at V and 5 bases at J, with 11 bases between. This CDR3 reads CAIRQGSHNSPLHF. The CDR3, as DNA: TGTGCCATCAGACAGGGTTCGCATAATTCACCCCTCCACTTT.

This chain uses TRBV6-6 with TRBJ2-7; no reliable D call. V dropped 5 bases and J dropped 0 bases, with 11 bases sitting between them. CDR3 size: 14 residues. CDR1 is MNHNY, CDR2 SVGAGI, per germline (reference sequence). CDR3 nucleotides: TGTGCCAGCAGTCTCAGTGCAATCTCCTACGAGCAGTACTTC. Translating it yields CASSLSAISYEQYF.

This chain joins TRBV5-1 and TRBJ1-4; D is perhaps TRBD1 (6 bases). Germline lookup yields CDR1 SGHRS and CDR2 YFSETQ. V was pared by 5 bases and J by 8 bases, with 19 bases between. The CDR3 spans 15 residues. The CDR3 nucleotides read TGCGCCAGCAGACTCACAGGGAGGGGTAACGAAAAACTGTTTTTT. Translation: CASRLTGRGNEKLFF.

The chain combines TRBV5-4 with TRBJ2-6; TRBD1 might be the D (6 bases). The germline gives CDR1 SGHNT, CDR2 YYREEE (reference sequence). The CDR3 totals 19 residues. V gave up 4 bases and J gave up 0 bases, with 20 bases separating them. The DNA of the CDR3 is TGTGCCAGCAGCCAATATCTGGACAGAAGCCTCTCTGGGGCCAACGTCCTGACTTTC. It translates to CASSQYLDRSLSGANVLTF. Drawing the rest from reference TRBV5-4 and TRBJ2-6, the complete variable domain is ETGVTQSPTHLIKTRGQQVTLRCSSQSGHNTVSWYQQALGQGPQFIFQYYREEENGRGNFPPRFSGLQFPNYSSELNVNALELDDSALYLCASSQYLDRSLSGANVLTFGAGSRLTVL.

Worth noting for this clone: The same CDR3 arises from other DNA sequences in this sample as well. The chain recombines TRBV6-5 with TRBJ1-1; 9 nucleotides align to TRBD1. Germline assignment: CDR1 MNHEY and CDR2 SVGAGI. V dropped 3 bases and J dropped 5; count of bases not matched to a gene: 4. The CDR3 is 14 amino acids. The CDR3 sequence is CASSYLTGGTEAFF. For the CDR3, the DNA is TGTGCCAGCAGTTATTTGACAGGGGGTACTGAAGCTTTCTTT.

This clone was seen many times. V and J are TRBV12-5 and TRBJ2-2, with 9 bases matching TRBD2. Trimming at V came to 3 bases and at J to 0 bases, leaving 17 bases not matched to a gene. The germline CDR1 and CDR2 sequences are LGHNT and FRNRAP. The CDR3 runs to 21 residues. The CDR3 DNA sequence: TGTGCTAGTGGTTTCTTTTTTCGTCCTTTAGCGGGGGCAGCGAACACCGGGGAGCTGTTTTTT. Protein sequence: CASGFFFRPLAGAANTGELFF.

The J gene is TRBJ2-5, the V gene TRBV18, with 7 bases identical to TRBD1. V lost 5 bases, J lost 5 bases, and 8 bases stayed unmatched. The CDR3 runs 14 residues. The germline CDR1 and CDR2 sequences are KGHSH and LQKENI. The CDR3 bases are TGTGCCAGCTCAACGGGACAGCCACCGGAGACCCAGTACTTC. It codes for CASSTGQPPETQYF.

The chain carries TRBV6-5 and TRBJ2-7, with 7 bases fitting TRBD2. J gave up 6 bases and V 10 bases, and 15 bases lay outside the gene matches. Germline assignment: CDR1 MNHEY and CDR2 SVGAGI. The CDR3 has 14 amino acids. CDR3 in amino acids: CATSFDGRRGEQYF. The CDR3 DNA reads as TGTGCCACCTCGTTCGACGGGAGGCGAGGCGAGCAGTACTTC.

The J gene is TRBJ1-1, the V gene TRBV9; D may be TRBD1 (5 bases). Germline assignment: CDR1 SGDLS and CDR2 YYNGEE. There are 16 residues in the CDR3. The ends were cut back, 4 bases at V and 0 bases at J, with 16 bases in the middle. CDR3 loop: CASSPRGGFMNTEAFF. In DNA form, the CDR3 reads TGTGCCAGCAGCCCCCGGGGGGGTTTCATGAACACTGAAGCTTTCTTT. Full variable domain (missing parts from reference TRBV9 and TRBJ1-1): DSGVTQTPKHLITATGQRVTLRCSPRSGDLSVYWYQQSLDQGLQFLIQYYNGEERAKGNILERFSAQQFPDLHSELNLSSLELGDSALYFCASSPRGGFMNTEAFFGQGTRLTVV.

A single count supports this clone. The rearrangement uses TRBV19 and TRBJ2-5; D is perhaps TRBD2 (6 bases). CDR1 LNHDA and CDR2 SQIVND come from the germline V gene (reference sequence). The CDR3 sequence is 17 residues long. V was trimmed by 5 bases and J by 4 bases, leaving 23 bases between them. This chain's CDR3 is CASSPISGGDGAETQYF. The CDR3 nucleotides are TGTGCCAGTAGTCCAATCTCCGGAGGGGACGGGGCAGAGACCCAGTACTTC.

The J gene is TRBJ1-5, the V gene TRBV5-8; D gene unclear. Germline V CDR1 and CDR2: SGHTS, YDEGEE. The CDR3 is 13 amino acids. The ends were cut back, 7 bases at V and 1 base at J, with 9 bases in the middle. This CDR3 is CASEQQSNQPQHF. CDR3 bases: TGTGCCAGCGAACAGCAGAGCAATCAGCCCCAGCATTTT.

This clone was recorded only once. The gene calls are TRBV10-2 and TRBJ1-3; TRBD1 might be the D (6 bases). CDR1 and CDR2 (germline): WSHSY, SAAADI. The CDR3 loop spans 15 amino acids. V shed 0 bases and J shed 4 bases, with 10 bases lying between them. In DNA form, the CDR3 reads TGCGCCAGCAGTGAGTCGGGCAGGGGAGGAAACACCATATATTTT. Translation gives CASSESGRGGNTIYF.

The J gene is TRBJ2-1, the V gene TRBV6-5; perhaps TRBD1 as D (7 bases). V dropped 2 bases and J dropped 7 bases, with 15 bases sitting between them. CDR3 size: 15 residues. Germline loops: CDR1 MNHEY, CDR2 SVGAGI. CDR3 loop: CASSYGRGVSNEQFF. CDR3 coding DNA: TGTGCCAGCAGTTACGGCAGGGGGGTTTCGAATGAGCAGTTCTTC.

The chain employs TRBV6-5 and TRBJ2-7, with D perhaps matching TRBD1 (5 bases). The ends were cut back, 6 bases at V and 3 bases at J, with 18 bases in the middle. CDR3 length: 15 amino acids. CDR1 MNHEY and CDR2 SVGAGI come from the germline V gene. CDR3 nucleotides: TGTGCCAGCAGCCCCAGAGAAAGGGGTCGCTACGAGCAGTACTTC. The encoded protein is CASSPRERGRYEQYF.

The rearrangement joins TRBV28 to TRBJ2-7; 9 bases map to TRBD1. J was trimmed by 0 bases and V by 2 bases; bases with no gene match: 14. Germline V gene data show CDR1 as MDHEN and CDR2 as SYDVKM. This CDR3 spans 19 amino acids. CDR3 in amino acids: CASSLGPTMTGGSSYEQYF. CDR3 nucleotide sequence: TGTGCCAGCAGTTTAGGTCCCACTATGACAGGGGGAAGCTCCTACGAGCAGTACTTC.